This TCR beta chain was obtained from a study of shared clonotypes between healthy human individuals. Study-level background: Each donor contributed plates that comprised three CD4 naive, three CD4 memory, two CD8 naive and one CD8 memory.

The germline V gene encodes CDR1 SEHNR and CDR2 FQNEAQ (reference sequence). This CDR3 is built from 13 residues. Study findings and constraints: Sequencing depth was expected to influence donor clonotype sharing.

In regard to this clone: Its specificity is unknown.

Sequencing was performed with immunoSEQ multiplex PCR; in TCRdb, only in-frame clones are kept and a portion is missing. The table has roughly 2.2 million clones, around 90% seen once; the top ten hold more than 0.35%. The clonotype was recovered from a man between 18 and 29 years old in good health. Some clones in this sample may be carry-over from other donors' samples. The chain combines TRBV7-9 with TRBJ2-5; D not certain. The J call could be wrong; TRBJ2-7 is a better fit for the DNA end. The sequencing sample was made of naive CD4+ T cells from PBMCs. Subset here: CD45RA+ positively selected. DNA of the CDR3: TGTGCCAGCAGCTTAGCGGCCTACGGCGAGCAGTACTTC. It yields the protein CASSLAAYGEQYF.